One T cell receptor (beta chain) is described in this entry. No antigen is known for it. This record belongs to a study of identical twins. One entry per CDR3 protein, called by TCRdb with MiXCR from the 5' RACE reads. The data hold 250,000 to 350,000 distinct CDR3 sequences, with 6.5% to 9.5% observed a single time. Study-wide results and caveats: In monozygotic twins, models underestimated the sharing of out-of-frame TCR alpha.

These data were likewise used in another study, on yellow fever vaccine responses in identical twins.

This receptor was identified in a woman under 30 in good health. Specimen: memory (CD45RO+) T cells sorted from blood.

The CDR3 spells CASGSEGITNEKLFF. The CDR3 coding sequence is TGTGCTAGTGGTTCCGAGGGCATTACTAATGAAAAACTGTTTTTT. The J gene is TRBJ1-4, the V gene TRBV12-5, with D unclear. V gave up 4 bases and J gave up 2 bases, with 11 bases separating them. CDR1 LGHNT and CDR2 FRNRAP come from the germline V gene. The CDR3 spans 15 residues.